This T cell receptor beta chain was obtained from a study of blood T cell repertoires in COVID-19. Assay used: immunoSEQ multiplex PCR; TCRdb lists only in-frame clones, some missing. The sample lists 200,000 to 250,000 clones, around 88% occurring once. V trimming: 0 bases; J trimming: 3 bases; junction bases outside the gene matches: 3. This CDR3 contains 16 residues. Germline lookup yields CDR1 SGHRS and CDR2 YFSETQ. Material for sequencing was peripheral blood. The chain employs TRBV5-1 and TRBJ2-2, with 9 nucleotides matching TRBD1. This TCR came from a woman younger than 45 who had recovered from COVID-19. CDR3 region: CASSLEGQGDTGELFF. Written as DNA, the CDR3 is TGCGCCAGCAGCTTGGAGGGACAGGGTGACACCGGGGAGCTGTTTTTT.